This T cell receptor beta chain came from a study of blood T cell repertoires in COVID-19. The overall study: Sites across the United States, Italy and Spain contributed samples from acute and convalescent COVID-19. T cells, B-cell-depleted T cells, or PBMCs supplied cDNA or gDNA.

Patients at the Seattle site were enrolled during active infection and followed longitudinally. As handled by the study authors: Cell counts per sample came from amplifying reference gene primers. The data were produced by immunoSEQ multiplex PCR, yet TCRdb's version contains in-frame clones alone and is incomplete. D and trimming were read from the DNA, whereas the V and J calls and clone size are those reported in that table. Of around 260,000 clones in the sample, around 92% were seen once. The CDR3 length is 13 residues. Germline CDR1 and CDR2: LNHDA and SQIVND (reference sequence). The V and J ends lost 3 bases and 6 bases, in that order; junction bases with no gene match: 4.

The sample was peripheral blood. This sequence joins TRBV19 and TRBJ1-2, with TRBD1 identical over 7 bases. This clonotype was sampled from a person under 30 with COVID-19, enrolled during active disease. CDR3 DNA: TGTGCCAGTAGTATGAGGGGGCGCGATGGCTACACCTTC. It encodes CASSMRGRDGYTF.